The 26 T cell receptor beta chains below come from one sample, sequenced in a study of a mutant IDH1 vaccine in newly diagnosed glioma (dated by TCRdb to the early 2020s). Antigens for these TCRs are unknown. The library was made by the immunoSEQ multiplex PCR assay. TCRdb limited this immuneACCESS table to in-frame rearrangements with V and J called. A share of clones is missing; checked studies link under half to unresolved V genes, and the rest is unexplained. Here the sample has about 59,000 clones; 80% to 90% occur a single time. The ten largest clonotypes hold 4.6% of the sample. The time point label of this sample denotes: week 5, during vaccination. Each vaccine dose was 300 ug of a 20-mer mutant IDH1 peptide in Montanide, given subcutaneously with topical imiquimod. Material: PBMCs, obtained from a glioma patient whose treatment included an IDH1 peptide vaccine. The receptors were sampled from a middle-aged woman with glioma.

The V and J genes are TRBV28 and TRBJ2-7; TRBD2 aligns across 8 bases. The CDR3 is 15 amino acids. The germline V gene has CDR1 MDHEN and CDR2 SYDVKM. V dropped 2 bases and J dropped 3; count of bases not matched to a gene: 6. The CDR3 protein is CASSLLLAGFYEQYF. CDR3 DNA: TGTGCCAGCAGTTTACTGCTAGCGGGTTTCTACGAGCAGTACTTC.

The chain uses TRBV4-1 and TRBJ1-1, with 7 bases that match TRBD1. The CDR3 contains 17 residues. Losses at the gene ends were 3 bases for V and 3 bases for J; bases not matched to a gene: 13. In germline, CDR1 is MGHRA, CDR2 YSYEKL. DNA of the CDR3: TGCGCCAGCAGCCAGTGGGACAGAGACTTCGTGGACACTGAAGCTTTCTTT. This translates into CASSQWDRDFVDTEAFF.

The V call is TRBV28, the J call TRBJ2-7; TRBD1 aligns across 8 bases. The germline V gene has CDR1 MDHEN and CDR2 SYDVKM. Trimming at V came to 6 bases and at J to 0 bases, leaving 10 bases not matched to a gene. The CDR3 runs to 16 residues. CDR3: CASRSNRDRPSYEQYF. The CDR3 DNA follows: TGTGCCAGCAGGTCCAACCGGGACAGGCCCTCCTACGAGCAGTACTTC.

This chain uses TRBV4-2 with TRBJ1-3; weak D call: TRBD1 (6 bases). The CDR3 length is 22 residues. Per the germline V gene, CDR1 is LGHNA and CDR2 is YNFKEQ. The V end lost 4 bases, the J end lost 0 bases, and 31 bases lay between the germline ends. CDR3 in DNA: TGTGCCAGCAGCCGGCCCGGCAATTGGGGGGCCGAGGGAATGAGCTCTGGAAACACCATATATTTT. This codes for CASSRPGNWGAEGMSSGNTIYF.

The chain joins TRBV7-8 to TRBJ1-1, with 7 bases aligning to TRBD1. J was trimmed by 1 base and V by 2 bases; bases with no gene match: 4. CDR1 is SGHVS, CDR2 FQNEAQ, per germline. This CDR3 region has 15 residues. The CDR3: CASSLPRDRNTEAFF. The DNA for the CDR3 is TGTGCCAGCAGCTTACCGAGGGACAGGAACACTGAAGCTTTCTTT.

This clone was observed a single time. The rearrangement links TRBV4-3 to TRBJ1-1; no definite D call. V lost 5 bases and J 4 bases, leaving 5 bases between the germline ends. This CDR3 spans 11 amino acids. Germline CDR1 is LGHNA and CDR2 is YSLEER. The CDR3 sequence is CASSTATEAFF. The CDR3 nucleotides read TGCGCCAGCAGCACAGCCACTGAAGCTTTCTTT.

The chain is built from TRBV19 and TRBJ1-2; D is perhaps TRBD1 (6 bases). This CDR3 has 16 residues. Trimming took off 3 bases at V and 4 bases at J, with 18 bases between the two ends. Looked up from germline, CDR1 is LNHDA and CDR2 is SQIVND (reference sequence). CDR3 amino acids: CASSIGIEHRAYGYTF. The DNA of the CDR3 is TGTGCCAGTAGTATCGGAATAGAGCACAGGGCCTATGGCTACACCTTC. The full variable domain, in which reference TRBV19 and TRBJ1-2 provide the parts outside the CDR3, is DGGITQSPKYLFRKEGQNVTLSCEQNLNHDAMYWYRQDPGQGLRLIYYSQIVNDFQKGDIAEGYSVSREKKESFPLTVTSAQKNPTAFYLCASSIGIEHRAYGYTFGSGTRLTVV.

The CDR3 DNA sequence: TGTGCCAGCAGCCCCCAGACAGTCGTAAACCAAGAGACCCAGTACTTC. It yields the protein CASSPQTVVNQETQYF. This chain joins TRBV27 and TRBJ2-5; a weak D match, TRBD1 (5 bases). The length of the CDR3 is 16 residues. With 6 bases removed from V and 0 bases from J, the gap between germline ends came to 17 bases. The germline V gene encodes CDR1 MNHEY and CDR2 SMNVEV (reference sequence).

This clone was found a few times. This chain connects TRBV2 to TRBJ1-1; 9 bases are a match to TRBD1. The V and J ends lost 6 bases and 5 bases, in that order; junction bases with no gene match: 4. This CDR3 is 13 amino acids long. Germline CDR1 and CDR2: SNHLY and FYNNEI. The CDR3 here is CASRGQGGTEAFF. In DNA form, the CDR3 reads TGTGCCAGCAGGGGACAGGGAGGGACTGAAGCTTTCTTT.

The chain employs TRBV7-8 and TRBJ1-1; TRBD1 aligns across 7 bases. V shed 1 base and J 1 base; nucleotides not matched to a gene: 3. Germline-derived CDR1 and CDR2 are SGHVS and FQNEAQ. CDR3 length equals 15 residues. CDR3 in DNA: TGTGCCAGCAGCTTAGGGACAGGATCGAACACTGAAGCTTTCTTT. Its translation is CASSLGTGSNTEAFF.

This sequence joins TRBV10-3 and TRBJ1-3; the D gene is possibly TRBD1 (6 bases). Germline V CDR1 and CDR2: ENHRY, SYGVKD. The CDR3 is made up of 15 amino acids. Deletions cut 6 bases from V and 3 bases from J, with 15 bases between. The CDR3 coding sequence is TGTGCCATCAGCGCCACAGGGACAAGTGGAAACACCATATATTTT. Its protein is CAISATGTSGNTIYF.

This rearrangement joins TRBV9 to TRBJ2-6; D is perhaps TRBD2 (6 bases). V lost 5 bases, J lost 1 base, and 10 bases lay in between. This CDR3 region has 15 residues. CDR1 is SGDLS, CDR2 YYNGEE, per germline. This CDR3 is CASSWRGSGANVLTF. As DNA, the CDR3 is TGTGCCAGCAGTTGGAGGGGATCTGGGGCCAACGTCCTGACTTTC.

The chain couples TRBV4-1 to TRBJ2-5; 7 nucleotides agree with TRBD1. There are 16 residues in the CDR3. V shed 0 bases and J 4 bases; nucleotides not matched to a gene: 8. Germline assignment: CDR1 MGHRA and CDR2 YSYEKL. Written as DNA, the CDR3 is TGCGCCAGCAGCCAAGATATTGCAGGGGGATTAGAGACCCAGTACTTC. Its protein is CASSQDIAGGLETQYF.

CDR3 residues: CASTQGTGIFNTGELFF. CDR3 nucleotide sequence: TGTGCCAGTACTCAGGGGACAGGGATATTTAACACCGGGGAGCTGTTTTTT. The chain employs TRBV19 and TRBJ2-2; 9 nucleotides line up with TRBD1. CDR1 is LNHDA and CDR2 is SQIVND in the germline V gene (reference sequence). This CDR3 comprises 17 residues. V shed 7 bases and J 2 bases; nucleotides not matched to a gene: 11.

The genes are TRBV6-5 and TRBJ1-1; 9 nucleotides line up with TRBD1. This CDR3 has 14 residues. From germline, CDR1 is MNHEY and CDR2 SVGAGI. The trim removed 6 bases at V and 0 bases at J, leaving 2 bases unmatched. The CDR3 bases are TGTGCCAGCAGCCGGACAGGGGTGAACACTGAAGCTTTCTTT. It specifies CASSRTGVNTEAFF.

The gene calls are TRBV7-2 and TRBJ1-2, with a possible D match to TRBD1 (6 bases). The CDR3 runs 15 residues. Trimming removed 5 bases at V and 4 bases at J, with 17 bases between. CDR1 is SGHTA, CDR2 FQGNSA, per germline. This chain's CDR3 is CASSPEPGAGYGYTF. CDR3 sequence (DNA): TGTGCCAGCAGCCCAGAACCGGGGGCCGGCTATGGCTACACCTTC.

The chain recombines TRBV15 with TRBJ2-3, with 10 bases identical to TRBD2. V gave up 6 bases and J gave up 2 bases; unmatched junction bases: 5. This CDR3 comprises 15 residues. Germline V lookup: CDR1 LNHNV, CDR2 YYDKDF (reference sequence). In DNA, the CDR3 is TGTGCCACCAGTACAAGCGGGGGGGCCACAGATACGCAGTATTTT. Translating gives CATSTSGGATDTQYF.

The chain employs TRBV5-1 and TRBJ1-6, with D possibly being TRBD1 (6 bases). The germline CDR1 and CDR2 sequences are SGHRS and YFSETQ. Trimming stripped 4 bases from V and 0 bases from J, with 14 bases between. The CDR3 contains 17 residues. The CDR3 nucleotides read TGCGCCAGCAGCCCAGGACAGCCTAGCTCCTATAATTCACCCCTCCACTTT. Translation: CASSPGQPSSYNSPLHF.

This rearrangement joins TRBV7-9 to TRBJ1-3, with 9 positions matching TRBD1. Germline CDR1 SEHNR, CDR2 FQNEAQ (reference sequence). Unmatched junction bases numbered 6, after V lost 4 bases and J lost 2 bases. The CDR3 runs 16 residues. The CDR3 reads CASSSFTGGAGNTIYF. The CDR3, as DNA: TGTGCCAGCAGCTCCTTTACAGGGGGCGCTGGAAACACCATATATTTT.

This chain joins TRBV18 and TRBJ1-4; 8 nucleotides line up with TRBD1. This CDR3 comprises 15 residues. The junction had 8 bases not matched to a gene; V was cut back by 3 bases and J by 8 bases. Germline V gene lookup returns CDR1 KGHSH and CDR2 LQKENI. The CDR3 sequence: CASSPSTGESEKLFF. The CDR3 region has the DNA TGTGCCAGCTCACCCTCGACAGGGGAGAGCGAAAAACTGTTTTTT.

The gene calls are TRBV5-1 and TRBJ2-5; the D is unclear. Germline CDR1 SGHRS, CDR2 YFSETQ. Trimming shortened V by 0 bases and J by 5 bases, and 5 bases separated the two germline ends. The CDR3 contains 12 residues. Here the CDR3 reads CASSLVWETQYF. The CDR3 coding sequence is TGCGCCAGCAGCTTGGTCTGGGAGACCCAGTACTTC.

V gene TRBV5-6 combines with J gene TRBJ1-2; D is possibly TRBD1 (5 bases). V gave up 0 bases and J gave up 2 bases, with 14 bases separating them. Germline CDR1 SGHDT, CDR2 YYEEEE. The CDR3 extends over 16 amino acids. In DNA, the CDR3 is TGTGCCAGCAGCTTGGTCGAAAGGGCAGGGAACTATGGCTACACCTTC. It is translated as CASSLVERAGNYGYTF. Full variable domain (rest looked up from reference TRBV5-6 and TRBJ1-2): DAGVTQSPTHLIKTRGQQVTLRCSPKSGHDTVSWYQQALGQGPQFIFQYYEEEERQRGNFPDRFSGHQFPNYSSELNVNALLLGDSALYLCASSLVERAGNYGYTFGSGTRLTVV.

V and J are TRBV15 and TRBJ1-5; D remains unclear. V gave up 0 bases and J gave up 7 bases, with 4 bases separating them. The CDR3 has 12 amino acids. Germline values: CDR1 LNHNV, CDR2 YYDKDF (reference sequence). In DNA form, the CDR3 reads TGTGCCACCAGCAGAGATCGGCAGCCCCAGCATTTT. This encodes CATSRDRQPQHF.

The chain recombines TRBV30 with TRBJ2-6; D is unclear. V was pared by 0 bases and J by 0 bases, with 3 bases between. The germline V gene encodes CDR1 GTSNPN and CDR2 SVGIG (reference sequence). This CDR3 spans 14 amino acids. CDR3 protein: CAWSVGSGANVLTF. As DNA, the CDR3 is TGTGCCTGGAGTGTGGGCTCTGGGGCCAACGTCCTGACTTTC. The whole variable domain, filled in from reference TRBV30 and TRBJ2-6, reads SQTIHQWPATLVQPVGSPLSLECTVEGTSNPNLYWYRQAAGRGLQLLFYSVGIGQISSEVPQNLSASRPQDRQFILSSKKLLLSDSGFYLCAWSVGSGANVLTFGAGSRLTVL.

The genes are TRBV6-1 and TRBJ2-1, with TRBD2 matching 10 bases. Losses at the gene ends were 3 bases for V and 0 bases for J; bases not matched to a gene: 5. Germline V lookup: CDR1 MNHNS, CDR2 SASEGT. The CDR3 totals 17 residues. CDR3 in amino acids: CASSDSGLAYSYNEQFF. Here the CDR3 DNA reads TGTGCCAGCAGTGATTCGGGACTAGCGTACTCCTACAATGAGCAGTTCTTC.

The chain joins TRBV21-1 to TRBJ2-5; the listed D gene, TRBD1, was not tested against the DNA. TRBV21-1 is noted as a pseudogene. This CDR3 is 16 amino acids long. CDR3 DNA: TGTGCCAGCAGCAGTGTAACAGGTGACCTCCAAGAGACCCAGTACTTC. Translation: CASSSVTGDLQETQYF.